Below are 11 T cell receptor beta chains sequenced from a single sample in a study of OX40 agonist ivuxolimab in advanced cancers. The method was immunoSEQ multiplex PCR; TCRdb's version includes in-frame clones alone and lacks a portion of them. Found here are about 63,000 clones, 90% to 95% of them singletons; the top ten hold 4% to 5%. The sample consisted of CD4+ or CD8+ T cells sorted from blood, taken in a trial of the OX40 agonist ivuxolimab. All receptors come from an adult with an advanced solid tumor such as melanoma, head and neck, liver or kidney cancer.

CDR3 sequence reads: CASSGTSETQETQYF. In DNA, the CDR3 is TGTGCCAGCAGCGGGACTAGCGAGACCCAAGAGACCCAGTACTTC. The chain has TRBV2 and TRBJ2-5; 10 bases are a match to TRBD2. The CDR3 sequence is 15 residues long. V was pared by 6 bases and J by 1 base, with 5 bases of the junction left unmatched. Germline CDR1 and CDR2: SNHLY and FYNNEI.

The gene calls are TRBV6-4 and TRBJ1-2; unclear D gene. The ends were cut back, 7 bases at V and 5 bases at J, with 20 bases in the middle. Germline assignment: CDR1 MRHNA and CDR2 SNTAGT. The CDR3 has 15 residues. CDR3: CASTPDGRGWYGYTF. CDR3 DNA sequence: TGTGCCAGCACCCCGGACGGGAGAGGGTGGTATGGCTACACCTTC.

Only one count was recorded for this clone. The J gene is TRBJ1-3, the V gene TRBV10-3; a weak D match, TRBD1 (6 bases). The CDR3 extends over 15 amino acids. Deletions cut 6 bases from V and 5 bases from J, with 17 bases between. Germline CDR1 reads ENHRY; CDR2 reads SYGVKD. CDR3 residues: CAIRGEQGMRNTIYF. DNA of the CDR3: TGTGCCATCAGGGGGGAACAGGGAATGAGAAACACCATATATTTT.

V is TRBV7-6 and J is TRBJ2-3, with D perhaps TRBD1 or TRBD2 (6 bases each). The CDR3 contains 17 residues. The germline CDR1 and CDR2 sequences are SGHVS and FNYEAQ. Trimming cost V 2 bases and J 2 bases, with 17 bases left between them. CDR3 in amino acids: CASSLPPWGANTDTQYF. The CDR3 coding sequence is TGTGCCAGCAGCTTACCCCCCTGGGGGGCCAACACAGATACGCAGTATTTT.

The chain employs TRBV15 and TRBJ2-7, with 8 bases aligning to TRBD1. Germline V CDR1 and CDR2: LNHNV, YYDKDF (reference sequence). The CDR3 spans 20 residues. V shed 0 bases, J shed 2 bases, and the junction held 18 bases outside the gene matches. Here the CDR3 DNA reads TGTGCCACCAGCAGAGACCCTCCGGGACAGGAGATCCACTTTACCTACGAGCAGTACTTC. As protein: CATSRDPPGQEIHFTYEQYF.

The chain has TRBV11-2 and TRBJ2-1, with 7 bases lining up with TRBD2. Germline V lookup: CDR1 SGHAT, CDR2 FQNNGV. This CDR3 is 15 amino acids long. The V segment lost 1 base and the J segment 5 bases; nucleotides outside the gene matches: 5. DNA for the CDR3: TGTGCCAGCAGCTTAGGACTAGCCCCACACAATGAGCAGTTCTTC. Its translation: CASSLGLAPHNEQFF. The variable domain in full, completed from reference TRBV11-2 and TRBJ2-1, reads EAGVAQSPRYKIIEKRQSVAFWCNPISGHATLYWYQQILGQGPKLLIQFQNNGVVDDSQLPKDRFSAERLKGVDSTLKIQPAKLEDSAVYLCASSLGLAPHNEQFFGPGTRLTVL.

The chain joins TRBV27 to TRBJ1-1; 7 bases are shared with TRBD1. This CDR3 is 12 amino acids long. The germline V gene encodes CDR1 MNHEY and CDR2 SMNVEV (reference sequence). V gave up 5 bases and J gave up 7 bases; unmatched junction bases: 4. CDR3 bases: TGTGCCAGCAGTCCGACAGGGATTGAAGCTTTCTTT. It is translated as CASSPTGIEAFF.

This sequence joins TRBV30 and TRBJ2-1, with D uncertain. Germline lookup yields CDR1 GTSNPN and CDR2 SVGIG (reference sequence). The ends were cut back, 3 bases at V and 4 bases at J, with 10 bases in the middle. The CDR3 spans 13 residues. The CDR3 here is CAWRAERYNEQFF. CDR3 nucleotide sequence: TGTGCCTGGAGGGCCGAGCGTTACAATGAGCAGTTCTTC.

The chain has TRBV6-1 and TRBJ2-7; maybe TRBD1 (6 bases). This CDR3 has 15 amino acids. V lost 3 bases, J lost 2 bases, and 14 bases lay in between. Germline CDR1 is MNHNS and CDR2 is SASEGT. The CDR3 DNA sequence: TGTGCCAGCAGTGAGTATGACAGGACGGCCTACGAGCAGTACTTC. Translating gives CASSEYDRTAYEQYF.

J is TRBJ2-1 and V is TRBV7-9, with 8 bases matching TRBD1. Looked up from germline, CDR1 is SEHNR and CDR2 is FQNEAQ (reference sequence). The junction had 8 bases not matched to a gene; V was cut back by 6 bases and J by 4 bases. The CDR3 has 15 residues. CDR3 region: CASSQDRGPYNEQFF. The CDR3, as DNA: TGTGCCAGCAGTCAAGACAGGGGACCATACAATGAGCAGTTCTTC.

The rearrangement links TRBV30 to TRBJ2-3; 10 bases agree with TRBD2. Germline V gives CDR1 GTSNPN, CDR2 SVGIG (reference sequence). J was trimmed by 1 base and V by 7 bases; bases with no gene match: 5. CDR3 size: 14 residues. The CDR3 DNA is TGTGCCTACCCCCTAGCGGGAGGCACAGATACGCAGTATTTT. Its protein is CAYPLAGGTDTQYF.